The 26 T cell receptor beta chains in this list originate from one sample, sequenced in a study of metastatic and nonmetastatic thyroid tumors. No treatment had been given to any patient before thyroid surgery. TCRdb recomputed clones from the PCR reads via MiXCR. The sample lists approximately 60,000 clones; under 30% were seen once. The sample comprised blood. Receptors were obtained from a female donor with papillary thyroid cancer or a benign thyroid nodule (not recorded which). Some clones in this sample may be carry-over from other donors' samples.

V and J are TRBV3-1 and TRBJ2-1, with a possible D match to TRBD2 (6 bases). The germline V gene has CDR1 LGHDT and CDR2 YNNKEL (reference sequence). This CDR3 spans 16 amino acids. V was cut by 1 base and J by 6 bases, with 16 bases left in between. CDR3 in DNA: TGTGCCAGCAGCCAAGTAAATGGGGGGTTAGGCAATGAGCAGTTCTTC. This sequence encodes CASSQVNGGLGNEQFF.

This clone was picked up a small number of times. J is TRBJ1-5 and V is TRBV5-6, with D possibly matching TRBD1 (5 bases). The germline CDR1 and CDR2 sequences are SGHDT and YYEEEE. V was shortened by 0 bases and J by 6 bases, with 13 bases between the two germline ends. The CDR3 sequence is 15 residues long. CDR3 nucleotides: TGTGCCAGCAGCTTGGGGGGGATTGGTAGTCAGCCCCAGCATTTT. Encoded protein: CASSLGGIGSQPQHF. Full variable domain (remainder filled in from reference TRBV5-6 and TRBJ1-5): DAGVTQSPTHLIKTRGQQVTLRCSPKSGHDTVSWYQQALGQGPQFIFQYYEEEERQRGNFPDRFSGHQFPNYSSELNVNALLLGDSALYLCASSLGGIGSQPQHFGDGTRLSIL.

This CDR3 is CAWSVRPGLKFF. Here the CDR3 DNA reads TGTGCCTGGAGTGTACGCCCGGGATTGAAGTTCTTC. This chain joins TRBV30 and TRBJ2-1, with a possible D match to TRBD2 (5 bases). V lost 0 bases and J 14 bases, leaving 14 bases between the germline ends. Germline V lookup: CDR1 GTSNPN, CDR2 SVGIG (reference sequence). The CDR3 is 12 residues long. Together with reference TRBV30 and TRBJ2-1, the CDR3 gives the full variable domain: SQTIHQWPATLVQPVGSPLSLECTVEGTSNPNLYWYRQAAGRGLQLLFYSVGIGQISSEVPQNLSASRPQDRQFILSSKKLLLSDSGFYLCAWSVRPGLKFFGPGTRLTVL.

In this sample, this clone turned up a few times. The genes are TRBV27 and TRBJ2-1, with 8 bases that match TRBD1. The CDR3 runs 15 residues. The germline gives CDR1 MNHEY, CDR2 SMNVEV (reference sequence). Losses at the gene ends were 5 bases for V and 9 bases for J; bases not matched to a gene: 12. CDR3 DNA: TGTGCCAGCAGTCCCCTCGGGACAGGAAGTTTTGAGCAGTTCTTC. Translated, it gives CASSPLGTGSFEQFF.

The chain recombines TRBV13 with TRBJ2-7; 8 nucleotides agree with TRBD2. Germline CDR1 reads PRHDT; CDR2 reads FYEKMQ (reference sequence). The trim removed 1 base at V and 0 bases at J, leaving 11 bases unmatched. The CDR3 length is 18 residues. CDR3 nucleotide sequence: TGTGCCAGCAGCTTAGAGGCCCGGCTAGCGGGTAACTCCTACGAGCAGTACTTC. It translates to CASSLEARLAGNSYEQYF.

In the case of this clone: One end of the junction varies from germline; a read error may be responsible. V is TRBV11-1 and J is TRBJ2-2; TRBD2 matches at 7 bases. The length of the CDR3 is 17 residues. Germline values: CDR1 SGHAT, CDR2 FQDESV (reference sequence). The CDR3 DNA reads as TGTGCCAGCAGCCCCCGGCGGGAGCGGTTGCACACCGGGGGGCTGTTTTTT. Amino acids: CASSPRRERLHTGGLFF.

In this sample, this clone is medium-sized. This chain joins TRBV6-1 and TRBJ2-7, with 9 bases that match TRBD2. The CDR3 covers 15 residues. V dropped 7 bases and J dropped 6; count of bases not matched to a gene: 13. Germline V CDR1 and CDR2: MNHNS, SASEGT. The CDR3 region has the DNA TGTGCCAGCACCCATGAAGGTAGCGGGAGATCCGAGCAGTACTTC. Translated: CASTHEGSGRSEQYF.

V usage is TRBV20-1 and J usage is TRBJ2-2; weak D call: TRBD1 (7 bases). Germline loops: CDR1 DFQATT, CDR2 SNEGSKA (reference sequence). The CDR3 totals 15 residues. The V end lost 3 bases, the J end lost 0 bases, and 11 bases lay between the germline ends. In nucleotides, the CDR3 is TGCAGTGCTAGCGGGGGACAGACGAACACCGGGGAGCTGTTTTTT. Its protein product is CSASGGQTNTGELFF.

This chain connects TRBV4-2 to TRBJ2-1, with D tentatively TRBD2 (6 bases). CDR1 is LGHNA, CDR2 YNFKEQ, per germline. The CDR3 is 12 residues long. V lost 0 bases, J lost 15 bases, and 12 bases lay in between. The CDR3 DNA reads as TGTGCCAGCAGCCAAGATAGAAGGGGACTGTTCTTC. Translated: CASSQDRRGLFF.

This clone was counted between two and nine times. J is TRBJ2-3 and V is TRBV19; D may be TRBD2 (6 bases). In germline, CDR1 is LNHDA, CDR2 SQIVND (reference sequence). The germline V and J ends were trimmed by 8 bases and 4 bases, with 19 bases remaining between them. The CDR3 contains 15 residues. CDR3 sequence (DNA): TGTGCCAGTGCGACGGGACTGTCTAGCTCAGATACGCAGTATTTT. Translating gives CASATGLSSSDTQYF.

On this clone itself: Other nucleotide sequences in the sample specify the same CDR3. The chain carries TRBV6-6 and TRBJ2-1; a weak D match, TRBD2 (6 bases). The CDR3 runs to 15 residues. Trimming removed 2 bases at V and 4 bases at J, with 12 bases between. Germline values: CDR1 MNHNY, CDR2 SVGAGI (reference sequence). CDR3 residues: CASSYDGSRYNEQFF. In DNA, the CDR3 is TGTGCCAGCAGTTACGACGGGAGTCGGTACAATGAGCAGTTCTTC.

The J gene is TRBJ2-3, the V gene TRBV7-9; the D gene could be TRBD1 or TRBD2 (5 bases each). The germline gives CDR1 SEHNR, CDR2 FQNEAQ (reference sequence). The CDR3 length is 14 residues. Trimming took off 7 bases at V and 5 bases at J, with 16 bases between the two ends. The CDR3 DNA reads TGTGCCAGCAAACTAGGGGTTTTGGGAGATACGCAGTATTTT. Translated, it gives CASKLGVLGDTQYF.

Ten or more counts support this clone. The chain recombines TRBV20-1 with TRBJ2-1, with TRBD2 matching over 13 bases. Germline lookup yields CDR1 DFQATT and CDR2 SNEGSKA (reference sequence). This CDR3 contains 16 residues. The V and J ends lost 6 bases and 0 bases, in that order; junction bases with no gene match: 5. The CDR3: CSAPGLAGASYNEQFF. The CDR3 DNA reads as TGCAGTGCCCCCGGACTAGCGGGAGCCTCCTACAATGAGCAGTTCTTC.

The gene calls are TRBV7-9 and TRBJ2-7; possibly TRBD2 for D (5 bases). With 1 base removed from V and 6 bases from J, the gap between germline ends came to 16 bases. Germline V gene lookup returns CDR1 SEHNR and CDR2 FQNEAQ (reference sequence). The CDR3 has 15 amino acids. CDR3 sequence: CASSLDGVGNGEQYF. For the CDR3, the DNA is TGTGCCAGCAGCTTAGACGGGGTAGGAAACGGCGAGCAGTACTTC. The full variable domain, in which reference TRBV7-9 and TRBJ2-7 provide the parts outside the CDR3, is DTGVSQNPRHKITKRGQNVTFRCDPISEHNRLYWYRQTLGQGPEFLTYFQNEAQLEKSRLLSDRFSAERPKGSFSTLEIQRTEQGDSAMYLCASSLDGVGNGEQYFGPGTRLTVT.

This clone was seen a handful of times. The rearrangement joins TRBV28 to TRBJ2-1, with 9 bases aligning to TRBD2. There are 15 residues in the CDR3. Germline V lookup: CDR1 MDHEN, CDR2 SYDVKM. J lost 4 bases, V lost 3 bases, and 4 bases had no gene match. The CDR3 protein is CASSLRREGYNEQFF. The CDR3 coding sequence is TGTGCCAGCAGTTTGCGGCGGGAGGGTTACAATGAGCAGTTCTTC.

The genes are TRBV30 and TRBJ1-2; 9 bases map to TRBD1. This CDR3 contains 15 residues. J gave up 3 bases and V 2 bases, and 7 bases lay outside the gene matches. Germline V gives CDR1 GTSNPN, CDR2 SVGIG (reference sequence). The chain's CDR3 is CAWSTTGGADYGYTF. For the CDR3, the DNA is TGTGCCTGGAGTACTACAGGGGGCGCAGACTATGGCTACACCTTC.

The V and J genes are TRBV5-5 and TRBJ2-7; weak D call: TRBD1 (6 bases). V lost 2 bases and J 1 base, leaving 13 bases between the germline ends. The CDR3 has 15 residues. The V gene's germline CDR1 is SGHKS and CDR2 YYEKEE (reference sequence). The DNA of the CDR3 is TGTGCCAGCAGCTTAACAGGGTTGGTATCCTACGAGCAGTACTTC. Amino acids: CASSLTGLVSYEQYF.

The J gene is TRBJ2-1, the V gene TRBV19; D uncertain. Germline V gene lookup returns CDR1 LNHDA and CDR2 SQIVND (reference sequence). The CDR3 covers 12 residues. Trimming left V 6 bases short and J 4 bases short, with 7 bases between. The CDR3 sequence: CASSGRYNEQFF. The CDR3 nucleotides read TGTGCCAGTAGCGGACGGTACAATGAGCAGTTCTTC. The full variable domain, in which reference TRBV19 and TRBJ2-1 provide the parts outside the CDR3, is DGGITQSPKYLFRKEGQNVTLSCEQNLNHDAMYWYRQDPGQGLRLIYYSQIVNDFQKGDIAEGYSVSREKKESFPLTVTSAQKNPTAFYLCASSGRYNEQFFGPGTRLTVL.

The CDR3 loop reads CASRFRDRSSYEQYF. The DNA for the CDR3 is TGTGCCAGCAGGTTTCGGGACAGAAGCTCCTACGAGCAGTACTTC. This chain uses TRBV7-2 with TRBJ2-7; the match to TRBD1 covers 7 bases. This CDR3 comprises 15 residues. V trimming: 6 bases; J trimming: 0 bases; junction bases outside the gene matches: 8. Per the germline V gene, CDR1 is SGHTA and CDR2 is FQGNSA.

The V call is TRBV30, the J call TRBJ2-3; possibly TRBD2 for D (7 bases). V was trimmed by 7 bases and J by 5 bases, leaving 16 bases between them. CDR1 is GTSNPN and CDR2 is SVGIG in the germline V gene (reference sequence). The CDR3 loop spans 13 amino acids. CDR3 amino acids: CASAGEGGDTQYF. CDR3 in DNA: TGTGCCTCCGCGGGGGAGGGGGGAGATACGCAGTATTTT.

The CDR3 DNA is TGTGCCAGCAAGACCGATCCGGGACAATCGGGATCCTATGGCTACACCTTC. This encodes CASKTDPGQSGSYGYTF. The J gene is TRBJ1-2, the V gene TRBV6-5, with a possible D match to TRBD1 (6 bases). The CDR3 loop spans 17 amino acids. CDR1 MNHEY and CDR2 SVGAGI come from the germline V gene. V was pared by 7 bases and J by 4 bases, with 25 bases between.

The chain combines TRBV4-1 with TRBJ2-1; maybe TRBD2 (7 bases). Trimming shortened V by 5 bases and J by 2 bases, and 16 bases separated the two germline ends. This CDR3 comprises 16 residues. Germline-derived CDR1 and CDR2 are MGHRA and YSYEKL. The CDR3 protein is CASSLQGAGTYNEQFF. The CDR3 nucleotides read TGCGCCAGCAGCTTACAGGGAGCGGGGACCTACAATGAGCAGTTCTTC.

Points on this clone: Different DNA sequences within this sample yield the same CDR3. The chain recombines TRBV7-2 with TRBJ1-6; possibly TRBD1 for D (5 bases). The length of the CDR3 is 15 residues. The ends were cut back, 1 base at V and 3 bases at J, with 7 bases in the middle. Looked up from germline, CDR1 is SGHTA and CDR2 is FQGNSA. The CDR3 DNA is TGTGCCAGCAGCTTAGGGCAGGGCTATAATTCACCCCTCCACTTT. This codes for CASSLGQGYNSPLHF.

The chain carries TRBV20-1 and TRBJ2-1; 10 nucleotides align to TRBD2. This CDR3 is built from 16 residues. The J segment lost 8 bases and the V segment lost 0 bases, leaving 10 bases of the junction unmatched. The V gene's germline CDR1 is DFQATT and CDR2 SNEGSKA (reference sequence). The CDR3 nucleotides are TGCAGTGCTAGAGATAAACTAGCGGGGAGTGAGTATGAGCAGTTCTTC. This codes for CSARDKLAGSEYEQFF.

The sample holds many counts of this clone. The rearrangement links TRBV6-6 to TRBJ1-1; D may be TRBD1 (5 bases). Trimming took off 0 bases at V and 7 bases at J, with 9 bases between the two ends. CDR3 length: 13 amino acids. The germline CDR1 and CDR2 sequences are MNHNY and SVGAGI (reference sequence). CDR3 loop: CASSYSTGYEAFF. In DNA, the CDR3 is TGTGCCAGCAGTTACTCCACAGGCTATGAAGCTTTCTTT.

V is TRBV19 and J is TRBJ1-1, with 8 bases matching TRBD1. The CDR3 consists of 14 residues. Germline CDR1 is LNHDA and CDR2 is SQIVND (reference sequence). The J segment lost 1 base and the V segment lost 7 bases, leaving 5 bases of the junction unmatched. The CDR3 here is CASTRDRGNTEAFF. The CDR3 DNA sequence: TGTGCCAGTACCAGAGACAGGGGGAACACTGAAGCTTTCTTT.